This T cell receptor (beta chain) was sequenced for a study of T cells in Graves' hyperthyroidism and ophthalmopathy. The V end lost 11 bases, the J end lost 4 bases, and 9 bases lay between the germline ends. CDR1 is LNHDA, CDR2 SQIVND, per germline (reference sequence). CDR3 size: 11 residues. Amplified TCR beta CDR3 regions came from RNA transcripts. First-round RT-PCR targeting the TCR CDR3 was performed with the HTBI primer set. TCRdb re-called the multiplex PCR reads through MiXCR, storing one row per CDR3 protein. In the table there are about 840,000 distinct CDR3 sequences, about 38% of which are singletons. The diagnoses drew upon clinical symptoms, serum thyroxine and TRAb, thyroid ultrasound and orbital computed tomography.

This clonotype was sampled from a young man with Graves' hyperthyroidism. The V call is TRBV19, the J call TRBJ1-3, with D hard to call. The sequencing input was blood. The chain's CDR3 is CAWNRGNTIYF. CDR3 coding DNA: TGTGCCTGGAATCGAGGAAACACCATATATTTT.